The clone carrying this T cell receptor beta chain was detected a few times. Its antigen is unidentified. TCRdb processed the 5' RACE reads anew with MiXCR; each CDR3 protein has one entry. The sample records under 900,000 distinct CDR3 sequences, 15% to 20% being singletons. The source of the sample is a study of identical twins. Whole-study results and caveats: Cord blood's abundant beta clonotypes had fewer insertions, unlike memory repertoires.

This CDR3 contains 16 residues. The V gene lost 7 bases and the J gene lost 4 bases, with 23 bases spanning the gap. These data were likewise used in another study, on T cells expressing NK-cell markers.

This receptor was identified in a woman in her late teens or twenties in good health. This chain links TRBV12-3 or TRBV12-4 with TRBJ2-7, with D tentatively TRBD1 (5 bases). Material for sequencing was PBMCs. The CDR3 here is CASTQRGDGLGYEQYF. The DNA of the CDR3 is TGTGCCAGCACCCAAAGGGGCGACGGGCTTGGGTACGAGCAGTACTTC.